A selection of T cell receptor beta chains follows, all from one sample in a study of CD8 T cells in ankylosing spondylitis. MiXCR, run by TCRdb on the 5' RACE reads, gives a single entry per CDR3 protein. The table includes 330,000 or so distinct CDR3 sequences, 8% detected once. The sample comprised blood, either unsorted or a sorted T cell fraction (not recorded which). Receptor source: a male donor with ankylosing spondylitis. The CDR3 runs from the conserved cysteine through the conserved F or W. Fields, in order: J gene, clone size, D gene, V gene, CDR3 DNA, CDR3 protein. D genes are given only for firm matches. Part of the rows lack a size; the others show once, few, many or a class for expanded clones.

TRBJ2-7,many,TRBD2,TRBV14,TGTGCCAGCAGCCCGCGACTAGCGGACTCCTACGAGCAGTACTTC,CASSPRLADSYEQYF
TRBJ2-5,few,.,TRBV5-1,TGCGCCAGCAGCTTACACGATCTTGGGGAGACCCAGTACTTC,CASSLHDLGETQYF
TRBJ2-1,many,TRBD2,TRBV7-2,TGTGCCAGCAGCCGAATGACTAGCGGGAGAAGGAATGAGCAGTTCTTC,CASSRMTSGRRNEQFF
TRBJ2-1,many,TRBD2,TRBV6-1,TGTGCCAGCACCCTTACGCGGGGGGCGAAGAATGAGCAGTTCTTC,CASTLTRGAKNEQFF
TRBJ2-7,.,.,TRBV4-1,TGCGCCAGCAGCCAAGGAAGTGGGGACGGTTCCTACGAGCAGTACTTC,CASSQGSGDGSYEQYF
TRBJ2-1,.,TRBD2,TRBV24-1,TGTGCCACCAGTGATTTAGGGACTAGCGGGGTTAGCTCCTACAATGAGCAGTTCTTC,CATSDLGTSGVSSYNEQFF
TRBJ1-5,many,TRBD1,TRBV12-3/TRBV12-4,TGTGCCAGCAGTTTACTGACAGGGGGTCAGCCCCAGCATTTT,CASSLLTGGQPQHF
TRBJ2-1,.,.,TRBV11-2,TGTGCCAGCAGCCTAGAGGTGGTCTCTAAGCAGTTCTTC,CASSLEVVSKQFF
TRBJ2-2,few,.,TRBV5-1,TGCGCCAGCAGCACCGACCCGGGACCCACCGGGGAGCTGTTTTTT,CASSTDPGPTGELFF
TRBJ2-3,few,TRBD2,TRBV29-1,TGCAGCGTTGATCAGAGGCTAGCGGGACTCTCAGATACGCAGTATTTT,CSVDQRLAGLSDTQYF
TRBJ2-1,.,TRBD2,TRBV19,TGTGCCAGTAGCCCTCTGCGCGGGAGGACTCCCCGCTCCTACAATGAGCAGTTCTTC,CASSPLRGRTPRSYNEQFF
TRBJ2-3,few,.,TRBV12-3/TRBV12-4,TGTGCCAGCAGTTTCGATCCCCCTGGAGATACGCAGTATTTT,CASSFDPPGDTQYF
TRBJ2-5,many,.,TRBV5-1,TGCGCCAGCAGGATTGGACTTGACGAGACCCAGTACTTC,CASRIGLDETQYF
TRBJ2-3,.,TRBD2,TRBV12-3/TRBV12-4,TGTGCCAGCAGGGGACTAGCGGGAGGGTCAGCAGATACGCAGTATTTT,CASRGLAGGSADTQYF
TRBJ1-1,many,.,TRBV12-3/TRBV12-4,TGTGCCAGCAGCACCGATAGGAGACTGGGAGCTTTCTTT,CASSTDRRLGAFF
TRBJ1-2,.,TRBD1,TRBV6-2/TRBV6-3,TGTGCCAGCAGCGGACAGGGTGCGGTCGGCTACACCTTC,CASSGQGAVGYTF
TRBJ2-5,few,TRBD2,TRBV28,TGTGCCAGCAGTTCGCCACGGCGGGAGATAGAGACCCAGTACTTC,CASSSPRREIETQYF
TRBJ2-2,.,TRBD1,TRBV5-1,TGCGCCAGCAGCTTACGGCCAGGGGGTAAATCGGACACCGGGGAGCTGTTTTTT,CASSLRPGGKSDTGELFF
TRBJ1-5,many,.,TRBV6-1,TGTGCCAGCACAAAAAAGGTGGGACAAATTAGCAATCAGCCCCAGCATTTT,CASTKKVGQISNQPQHF
TRBJ2-5,many,.,TRBV29-1,TGCAGCGTTGAAGATAGAGAGACCCAGTACTTC,CSVEDRETQYF